Included here is one T cell receptor beta chain sequence, with context. This specimen comes from a study of CD8+ T cells in alopecia areata. The sorting of PBMCs gave CD4+ and CD8+ T cells. cDNA serving as the sequencing template came from extracted, reverse transcribed RNA. Clones were read by immunoSEQ multiplex PCR, and TCRdb kept only the in-frame ones, dropping some. The table shows 150,000 or so clones, with 45% to 60% occurring only once. The receptor was isolated from a human donor with alopecia areata. What was sequenced was CD4+ T cells sorted from blood.

The CDR3 is CASSPGTRSSGANVLTF. CDR3 DNA sequence: TGCGCCAGCAGCCCCGGGACAAGGAGCTCTGGGGCCAACGTCCTGACTTTC. The chain recombines TRBV5-1 with TRBJ2-6; a weak D match, TRBD1 (6 bases). The ends were cut back, 4 bases at V and 0 bases at J, with 14 bases in the middle. The germline CDR1 and CDR2 sequences are SGHRS and YFSETQ. CDR3 length: 17 amino acids.